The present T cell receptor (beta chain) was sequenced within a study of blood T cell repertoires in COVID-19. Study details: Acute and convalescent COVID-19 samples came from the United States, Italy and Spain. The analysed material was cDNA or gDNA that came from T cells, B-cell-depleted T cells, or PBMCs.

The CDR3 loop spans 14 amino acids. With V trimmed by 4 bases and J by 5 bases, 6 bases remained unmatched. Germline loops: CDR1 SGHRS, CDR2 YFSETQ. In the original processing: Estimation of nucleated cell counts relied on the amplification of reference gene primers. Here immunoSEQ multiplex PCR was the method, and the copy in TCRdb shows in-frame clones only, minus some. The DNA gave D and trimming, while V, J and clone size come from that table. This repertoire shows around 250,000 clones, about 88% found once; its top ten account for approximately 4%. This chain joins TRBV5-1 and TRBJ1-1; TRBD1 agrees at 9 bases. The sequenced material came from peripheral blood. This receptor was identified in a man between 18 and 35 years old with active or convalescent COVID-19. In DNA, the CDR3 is TGCGCCAGCAGCCCACAGGGGGCGATGACTGAAGCTTTCTTT. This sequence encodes CASSPQGAMTEAFF.